The 27 T cell receptor beta chains below come from one sample, sequenced in a study of T cells after yellow fever vaccination (dated by TCRdb to between 2019 and 2020). Receptor libraries were prepared by 5' RACE. The sample was run on an Illumina HiSeq 2500. The public reads were quality trimmed at Q25 with fastp and then assembled into clones with MiXCR by TCRdb, keeping productive beta chains. Every distinct CDR3 protein forms one entry, paired with its most common genes and DNA. The sample contains 450,000 to 600,000 distinct CDR3 sequences, approximately 12% of them found a single time. 11% to 15% of the sample is taken by the ten largest. The sample's treatment or condition, from its label and the paper: live attenuated yellow fever vaccine strain. This specimen consisted of PBMCs, obtained on the day of the yellow fever booster vaccination. The receptors come from a young man who received the YFV17D yellow fever vaccine.

This chain uses TRBV7-2 with TRBJ2-7; TRBD2 aligns across 10 bases. V lost 2 bases, J lost 3 bases, and 4 bases stayed unmatched. Germline CDR1 SGHTA, CDR2 FQGNSA. This CDR3 comprises 15 residues. CDR3 protein: CASSLRTSGLYEQYF. CDR3 nucleotide sequence: TGTGCCAGCAGCTTAAGGACTAGCGGACTCTACGAGCAGTACTTC. The complete variable domain, with remaining parts taken from reference TRBV7-2 and TRBJ2-7, reads GAGVSQSPSNKVTEKGKDVELRCDPISGHTALYWYRQSLGQGLEFLIYFQGNSAPDKSGLPSDRFSAERTGGSVSTLTIQRTQQEDSAVYLCASSLRTSGLYEQYFGPGTRLTVT.

This sequence joins TRBV7-2 and TRBJ2-2; D uncertain. The CDR3 loop spans 16 amino acids. Germline assignment: CDR1 SGHTA and CDR2 FQGNSA. Trimming removed 2 bases at V and 0 bases at J, with 10 bases between. CDR3 amino acids: CASSLRAITNTGELFF. CDR3 bases: TGTGCCAGCAGCTTAAGAGCGATCACGAACACCGGGGAGCTGTTTTTT.

This chain uses TRBV5-1 with TRBJ2-3; TRBD1 matches 8 bases. V dropped 4 bases and J dropped 1; count of bases not matched to a gene: 8. Germline V lookup: CDR1 SGHRS, CDR2 YFSETQ. The CDR3 contains 16 residues. CDR3 in amino acids: CASSEIQGAGTDTQYF. The DNA of the CDR3 is TGCGCCAGCAGCGAAATCCAGGGGGCCGGCACAGATACGCAGTATTTT.

This clonotype was picked up many times. The chain recombines TRBV20-1 with TRBJ2-5; 8 nucleotides agree with TRBD2. Germline loops: CDR1 DFQATT, CDR2 SNEGSKA (reference sequence). The CDR3 totals 15 residues. V dropped 2 bases and J dropped 4; count of bases not matched to a gene: 9. CDR3 amino acids: CSARNSAGGGETQYF. The CDR3 DNA follows: TGCAGTGCTAGAAACTCCGCGGGGGGTGGAGAGACCCAGTACTTC.

In this sample, this clonotype turned up many times. This chain connects TRBV5-5 to TRBJ2-7; D gene uncertain. CDR3 length equals 15 residues. Germline V gene lookup returns CDR1 SGHKS and CDR2 YYEKEE (reference sequence). Trimming left V 2 bases short and J 6 bases short, with 18 bases between. The CDR3 DNA reads as TGTGCCAGCAGCTTCTTCGGCACCATCTCTATCGAGCAGTACTTC. Amino acids: CASSFFGTISIEQYF. Together with reference TRBV5-5 and TRBJ2-7, the CDR3 gives the full variable domain: DAGVTQSPTHLIKTRGQQVTLRCSPISGHKSVSWYQQVLGQGPQFIFQYYEKEERGRGNFPDRFSARQFPNYSSELNVNALLLGDSALYLCASSFFGTISIEQYFGPGTRLTVT.

This clonotype was detected a few times. This chain connects TRBV5-4 to TRBJ2-3; TRBD2 matches at 9 bases. CDR3 length equals 16 residues. V lost 3 bases and J lost 0; bases outside the gene matches: 5. Germline CDR1 is SGHNT and CDR2 is YYREEE (reference sequence). CDR3 DNA sequence: TGTGCCAGCAGCTGGCTAGCGGGGACCAGCACAGATACGCAGTATTTT. Its translation: CASSWLAGTSTDTQYF.

The chain links TRBV20-1 to TRBJ2-7, with 7 bases that match TRBD1. The CDR3 sequence is 12 residues long. V shed 7 bases, J shed 3 bases, and the junction held 6 bases outside the gene matches. The germline CDR1 and CDR2 sequences are DFQATT and SNEGSKA (reference sequence). CDR3 nucleotide sequence: TGCAGTGGACAGGGCCCAGGCTACGAGCAGTACTTC. It encodes CSGQGPGYEQYF.

This chain joins TRBV30 and TRBJ2-7; no firm D call. The CDR3 length is 13 residues. The V gene's germline CDR1 is GTSNPN and CDR2 SVGIG (reference sequence). V was pared by 0 bases and J by 6 bases, with 12 bases between. The CDR3 loop reads CAWSVSPPVEQYF. DNA of the CDR3: TGTGCCTGGAGTGTCTCCCCCCCGGTCGAGCAGTACTTC.

The V call is TRBV5-6, the J call TRBJ1-3; D is undetermined. Germline V gene lookup returns CDR1 SGHDT and CDR2 YYEEEE. This CDR3 contains 15 residues. Trimming shortened V by 1 base and J by 4 bases, and 12 bases separated the two germline ends. The CDR3 is CASSLRKGVGNTIYF. The CDR3 DNA follows: TGTGCCAGCAGCTTGAGGAAGGGAGTGGGAAACACCATATATTTT.

This clonotype has more than one count but fewer than ten. This rearrangement joins TRBV18 to TRBJ2-5; D may be TRBD2 (5 bases). The V end was cut by 2 bases, the J end by 4 bases, with 11 bases between. CDR3 size: 14 residues. From germline, CDR1 is KGHSH and CDR2 LQKENI. Written as DNA, the CDR3 is TGTGCCAGCTCACCATCGGACTTCGGAGAGACCCAGTACTTC. Amino acid sequence: CASSPSDFGETQYF.

In its sample, this clonotype was seen a few times. This chain uses TRBV5-1 with TRBJ2-1, with no clear D. Germline V gives CDR1 SGHRS, CDR2 YFSETQ. This CDR3 spans 16 amino acids. The V gene lost 4 bases and the J gene lost 0 bases, with 14 bases spanning the gap. The CDR3 nucleotides read TGCGCCAGCAGCGGCCTCTCCGTGAGCTCCTACAATGAGCAGTTCTTC. This sequence encodes CASSGLSVSSYNEQFF.

This clonotype has just a few counts. The chain carries TRBV30 and TRBJ2-2, with D perhaps matching TRBD2 (6 bases). Deletions cut 5 bases from V and 6 bases from J, with 10 bases between. The V gene's germline CDR1 is GTSNPN and CDR2 SVGIG (reference sequence). The CDR3 has 12 residues. The CDR3 spells CAWERVAGELFF. DNA for the CDR3: TGTGCCTGGGAGCGGGTGGCCGGGGAGCTGTTTTTT.

This clonotype appeared a few times. This chain connects TRBV6-1 to TRBJ2-4; maybe TRBD2 (5 bases). CDR3 size: 15 residues. Germline V gene sequence: CDR1 MNHNS, CDR2 SASEGT. V was trimmed by 2 bases and J by 0 bases, leaving 8 bases between them. This chain's CDR3 is CASSEQGLAKNIQYF. CDR3 DNA: TGTGCCAGCAGTGAACAAGGACTAGCCAAAAACATTCAGTACTTC.

The chain has TRBV5-4 and TRBJ2-1; maybe TRBD2 (6 bases). Per the germline V gene, CDR1 is SGHNT and CDR2 is YYREEE (reference sequence). The V gene lost 5 bases and the J gene lost 8 bases, with 17 bases spanning the gap. This CDR3 spans 14 amino acids. CDR3 DNA: TGTGCCAGCAGTCCCCAACTAGCTAGCCATGAGCAGTTCTTC. Translation gives CASSPQLASHEQFF.

This clonotype was found a few times. The V gene is TRBV6-1, the J gene TRBJ2-3, with 9 positions matching TRBD2. The V segment lost 5 bases and the J segment 1 base; nucleotides outside the gene matches: 7. Per the germline V gene, CDR1 is MNHNS and CDR2 is SASEGT. CDR3 size: 16 residues. In DNA form, the CDR3 reads TGTGCCAGCAGTTTGCGGGAGGGCCTAGGCACAGATACGCAGTATTTT. It specifies CASSLREGLGTDTQYF.

The sample holds a few counts of this clonotype. V and J are TRBV29-1 and TRBJ2-3; D gene unclear. The length of the CDR3 is 10 residues. V lost 3 bases to trimming and J lost 4 bases, with 2 bases between them. Germline V gene lookup returns CDR1 SQVTM and CDR2 ANQGSEA. This CDR3 reads CSVEADTQYF. DNA of the CDR3: TGCAGCGTTGAGGCAGATACGCAGTATTTT.

This clonotype has only a few counts. The rearrangement uses TRBV6-5 and TRBJ1-1; D is uncertain. Germline V gene sequence: CDR1 MNHEY, CDR2 SVGAGI. Trimming removed 4 bases at V and 3 bases at J, with 9 bases between. The CDR3 runs 13 residues. DNA of the CDR3: TGTGCCAGCAGTTCAAGGGAGGACACTGAAGCTTTCTTT. Translation gives CASSSREDTEAFF.

The rearrangement links TRBV14 to TRBJ2-7; tentative D call: TRBD1 (6 bases). Trimming removed 0 bases at V and 4 bases at J, with 10 bases between. The CDR3 totals 14 residues. CDR1 is SGHDN, CDR2 FVKESK, per germline. The CDR3 region has the DNA TGTGCCAGCAGCCAAGAGTACCAGGGGTACGAGCAGTACTTC. It specifies CASSQEYQGYEQYF.

This chain connects TRBV20-1 to TRBJ2-1; 12 bases line up with TRBD2. Trimming took 6 bases from V and 10 from J; bases not matched to a gene: 7. The germline V gene has CDR1 DFQATT and CDR2 SNEGSKA (reference sequence). The CDR3 is 13 amino acids. For the CDR3, the DNA is TGCAGTGCCCCGACTAGCGGGAGCGACGAGCAGTTCTTC. Translated, it gives CSAPTSGSDEQFF.

This clonotype turned up a few times. The chain uses TRBV10-3 and TRBJ1-2; 7 bases fit TRBD1. Germline V CDR1 and CDR2: ENHRY, SYGVKD. Trimming took 3 bases from V and 8 from J; bases not matched to a gene: 6. The length of the CDR3 is 13 residues. The CDR3 here is CAISERDSGGYTF. CDR3 nucleotides: TGTGCCATCAGTGAACGGGACAGCGGGGGCTACACCTTC.

This clonotype was counted only a few times. A much larger clone differs by one base, so this may be a read error. This chain joins TRBV20-1 and TRBJ2-1; 12 bases align to TRBD2. Germline assignment: CDR1 DFQATT and CDR2 SNEGSKA (reference sequence). The CDR3 has 16 amino acids. Here the CDR3 DNA reads TGCTGTGCTAGACTAGCGGGAGCTAAAATCTACAATGAGCAGTTCTTC. It encodes CCARLAGAKIYNEQFF.

This clonotype was recorded a few times. The chain joins TRBV6-2 or TRBV6-3 to TRBJ1-5; 10 positions agree with TRBD1. The ends lost 6 bases at V and 6 bases at J; junction bases unmatched: 5. The germline V gene encodes CDR1 MNHEY and CDR2 SVGEGT. This CDR3 is built from 14 residues. The CDR3 protein is CASRGQGEAQPQHF. The CDR3 DNA follows: TGTGCCAGCAGAGGACAGGGGGAGGCTCAGCCCCAGCATTTT.

The J gene is TRBJ2-7, the V gene TRBV29-1; TRBD2 is a possible D gene (6 bases). The V end lost 1 base, the J end lost 4 bases, and 11 bases lay between the germline ends. CDR3 length: 13 amino acids. The germline CDR1 and CDR2 sequences are SQVTM and ANQGSEA. The CDR3 sequence is CSVEVSRGYEQYF. CDR3 bases: TGCAGCGTTGAAGTAAGCCGGGGGTACGAGCAGTACTTC.

The gene calls are TRBV20-1 and TRBJ2-3, with 10 bases lining up with TRBD2. Per the germline V gene, CDR1 is DFQATT and CDR2 is SNEGSKA (reference sequence). The CDR3 extends over 16 amino acids. With 6 bases clipped from V and 5 bases from J, the junction kept 14 bases outside the gene matches. This CDR3 reads CSATPASGSFGDTQYF. CDR3 nucleotides: TGCAGTGCCACACCAGCTAGCGGGAGTTTTGGAGATACGCAGTATTTT.

This clonotype was detected only a few times. The V gene is TRBV7-2, the J gene TRBJ2-7; tentatively, D is TRBD1 or TRBD2 (5 bases each). CDR1 is SGHTA and CDR2 is FQGNSA in the germline V gene. CDR3 length: 13 residues. Trimming pared 4 bases from V and 6 bases from J, leaving 13 bases between. CDR3 nucleotides: TGTGCCAGCAGCTCGAGGGGAGATATCGAGCAGTACTTC. It yields the protein CASSSRGDIEQYF.

This clonotype was found a few times. The chain has TRBV4-3 and TRBJ2-2; D is perhaps TRBD2 (5 bases). The CDR3 consists of 16 residues. CDR1 LGHNA and CDR2 YSLEER come from the germline V gene. V shed 1 base and J shed 2 bases, with 11 bases lying between them. This chain's CDR3 is CASSQVWELNTGELFF. Written as DNA, the CDR3 is TGCGCCAGCAGCCAAGTGTGGGAGCTAAACACCGGGGAGCTGTTTTTT.

This clonotype was recorded a few times. This sequence joins TRBV5-1 and TRBJ2-3; D perhaps matches TRBD1 (5 bases). CDR3 length equals 17 residues. Germline V lookup: CDR1 SGHRS, CDR2 YFSETQ. V lost 0 bases, J lost 0 bases, and 14 bases lay in between. The CDR3 DNA follows: TGCGCCAGCAGCTTGGGAGCTTGGGGCCCTAGCACAGATACGCAGTATTTT. Amino acids: CASSLGAWGPSTDTQYF. Complete variable domain (other parts from reference TRBV5-1 and TRBJ2-3): KAGVTQTPRYLIKTRGQQVTLSCSPISGHRSVSWYQQTPGQGLQFLFEYFSETQRNKGNFPGRFSGRQFSNSRSEMNVSTLELGDSALYLCASSLGAWGPSTDTQYFGPGTRLTVL.